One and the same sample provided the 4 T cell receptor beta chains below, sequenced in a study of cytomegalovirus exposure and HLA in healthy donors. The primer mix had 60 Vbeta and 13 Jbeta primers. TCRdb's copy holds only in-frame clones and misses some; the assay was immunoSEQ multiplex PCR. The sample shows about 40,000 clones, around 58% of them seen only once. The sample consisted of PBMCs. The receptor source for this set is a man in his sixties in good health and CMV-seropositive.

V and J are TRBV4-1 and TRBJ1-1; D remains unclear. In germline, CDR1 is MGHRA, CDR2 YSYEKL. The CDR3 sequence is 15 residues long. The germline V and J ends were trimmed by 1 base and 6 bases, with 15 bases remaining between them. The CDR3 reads CASSQGTPLYPEAFF. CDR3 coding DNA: TGCGCCAGCAGCCAAGGAACCCCGCTCTACCCTGAAGCTTTCTTT.

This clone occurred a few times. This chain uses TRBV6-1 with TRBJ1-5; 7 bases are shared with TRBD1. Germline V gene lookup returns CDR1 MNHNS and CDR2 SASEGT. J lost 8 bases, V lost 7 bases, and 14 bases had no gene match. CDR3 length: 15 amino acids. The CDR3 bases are TGTGCCAGCAACGTCGGACAGGCGGTTGATAAGCCCCAGCATTTT. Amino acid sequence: CASNVGQAVDKPQHF.

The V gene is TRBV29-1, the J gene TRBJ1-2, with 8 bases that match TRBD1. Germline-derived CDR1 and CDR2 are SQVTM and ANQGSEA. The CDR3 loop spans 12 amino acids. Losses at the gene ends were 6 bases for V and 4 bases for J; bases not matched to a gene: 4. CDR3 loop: CSVPGGFYGYTF. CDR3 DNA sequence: TGCAGCGTCCCAGGGGGCTTCTATGGCTACACCTTC. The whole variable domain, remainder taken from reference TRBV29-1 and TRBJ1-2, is SAVISQKPSRDICQRGTSLTIQCQVDSQVTMMFWYRQQPGQSLTLIATANQGSEATYESGFVIDKFPISRPNLTFSTLTVSNMSPEDSSIYLCSVPGGFYGYTFGSGTRLTVV.

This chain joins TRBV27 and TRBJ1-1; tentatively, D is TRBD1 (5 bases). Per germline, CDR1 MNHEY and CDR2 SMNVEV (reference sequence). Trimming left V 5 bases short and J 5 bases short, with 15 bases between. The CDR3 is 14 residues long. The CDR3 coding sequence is TGTGCCAGCAGTCCGGGGGGTCCCCGGACTGAAGCTTTCTTT. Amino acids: CASSPGGPRTEAFF.